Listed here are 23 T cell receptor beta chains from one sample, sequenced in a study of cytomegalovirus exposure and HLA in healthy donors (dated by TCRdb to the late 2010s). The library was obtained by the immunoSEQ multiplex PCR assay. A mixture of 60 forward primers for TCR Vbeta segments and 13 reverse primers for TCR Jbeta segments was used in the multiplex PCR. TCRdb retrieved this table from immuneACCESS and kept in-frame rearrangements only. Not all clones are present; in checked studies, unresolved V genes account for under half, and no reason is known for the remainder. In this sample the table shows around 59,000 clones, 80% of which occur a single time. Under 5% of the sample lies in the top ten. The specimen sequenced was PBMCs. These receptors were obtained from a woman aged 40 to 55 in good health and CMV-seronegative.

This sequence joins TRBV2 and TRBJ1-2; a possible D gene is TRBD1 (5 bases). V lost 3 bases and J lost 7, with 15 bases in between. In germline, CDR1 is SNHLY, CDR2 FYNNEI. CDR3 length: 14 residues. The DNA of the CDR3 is TGTGCCAGCAGTGACCAGGGTCTAGGGTCTGGCTACACCTTC. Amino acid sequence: CASSDQGLGSGYTF.

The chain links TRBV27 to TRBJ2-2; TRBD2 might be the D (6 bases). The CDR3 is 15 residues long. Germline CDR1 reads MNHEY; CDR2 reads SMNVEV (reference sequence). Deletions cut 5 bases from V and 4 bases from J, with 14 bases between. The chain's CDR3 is CASSGAGLFTGELFF. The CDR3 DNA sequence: TGTGCCAGCAGTGGGGCGGGGTTATTCACCGGGGAGCTGTTTTTT.

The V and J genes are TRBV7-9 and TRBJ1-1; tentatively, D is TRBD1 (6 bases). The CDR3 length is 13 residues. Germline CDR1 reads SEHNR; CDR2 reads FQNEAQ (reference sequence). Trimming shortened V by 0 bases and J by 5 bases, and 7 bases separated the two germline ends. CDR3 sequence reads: CASSLARGTEAFF. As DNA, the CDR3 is TGTGCCAGCAGCTTAGCTAGGGGGACTGAAGCTTTCTTT.

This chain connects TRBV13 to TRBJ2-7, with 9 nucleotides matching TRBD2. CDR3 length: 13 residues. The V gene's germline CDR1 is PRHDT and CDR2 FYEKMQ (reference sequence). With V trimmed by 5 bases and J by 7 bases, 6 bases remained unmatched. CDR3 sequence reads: CASSPGTSWEQYF. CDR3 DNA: TGTGCCAGCAGCCCCGGGACTAGCTGGGAGCAGTACTTC.

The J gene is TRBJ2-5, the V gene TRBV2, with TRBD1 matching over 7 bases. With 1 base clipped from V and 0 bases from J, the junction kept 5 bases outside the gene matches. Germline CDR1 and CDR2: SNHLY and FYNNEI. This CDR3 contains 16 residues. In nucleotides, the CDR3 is TGTGCCAGCAGTGAAGGACAGGGCCCGTACCAAGAGACCCAGTACTTC. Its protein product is CASSEGQGPYQETQYF.

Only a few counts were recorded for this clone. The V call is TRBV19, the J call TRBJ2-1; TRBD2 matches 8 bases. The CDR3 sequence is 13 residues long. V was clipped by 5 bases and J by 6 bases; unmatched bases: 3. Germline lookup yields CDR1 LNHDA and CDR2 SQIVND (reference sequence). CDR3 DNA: TGTGCCAGTAGTTCTCGGGAGGGCAATGAGCAGTTCTTC. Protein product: CASSSREGNEQFF.

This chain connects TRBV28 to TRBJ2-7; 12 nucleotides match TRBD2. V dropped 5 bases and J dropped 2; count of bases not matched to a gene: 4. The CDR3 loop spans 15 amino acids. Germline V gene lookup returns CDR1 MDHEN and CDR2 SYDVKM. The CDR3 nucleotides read TGTGCCAGCAGTCCTTGGACTAGCGGGACCTACGAGCAGTACTTC. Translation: CASSPWTSGTYEQYF. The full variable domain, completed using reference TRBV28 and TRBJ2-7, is DVKVTQSSRYLVKRTGEKVFLECVQDMDHENMFWYRQDPGLGLRLIYFSYDVKMKEKGDIPEGYSVSREKKERFSLILESASTNQTSMYLCASSPWTSGTYEQYFGPGTRLTVT.

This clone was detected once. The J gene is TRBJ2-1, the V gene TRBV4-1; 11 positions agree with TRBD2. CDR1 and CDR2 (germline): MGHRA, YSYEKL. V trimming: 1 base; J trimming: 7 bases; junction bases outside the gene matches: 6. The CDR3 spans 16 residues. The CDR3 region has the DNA TGCGCCAGCAGCCAAGCGACTAGCGGGGTATGGAATGAGCAGTTCTTC. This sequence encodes CASSQATSGVWNEQFF.

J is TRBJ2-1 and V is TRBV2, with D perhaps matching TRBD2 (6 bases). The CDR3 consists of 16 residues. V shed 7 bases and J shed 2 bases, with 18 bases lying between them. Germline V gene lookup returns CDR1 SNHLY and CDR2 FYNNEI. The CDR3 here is CASMEGQRPPYNEQFF. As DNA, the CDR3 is TGTGCCAGCATGGAGGGGCAGCGGCCCCCCTACAATGAGCAGTTCTTC.

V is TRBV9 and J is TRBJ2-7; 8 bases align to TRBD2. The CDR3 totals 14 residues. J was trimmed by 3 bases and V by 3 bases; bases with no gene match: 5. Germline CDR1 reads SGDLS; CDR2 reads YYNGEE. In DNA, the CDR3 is TGTGCCAGCAGCGCTAGCGGGCTCGACTACGAGCAGTACTTC. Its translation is CASSASGLDYEQYF.

The CDR3 region is CASSPSTGGRDQPQHF. The CDR3 DNA follows: TGTGCCAGCTCACCATCGACAGGGGGCCGTGATCAGCCCCAGCATTTT. The chain has TRBV18 and TRBJ1-5, with 10 bases lining up with TRBD1. V lost 2 bases, J lost 5 bases, and 6 bases stayed unmatched. This CDR3 contains 16 residues. Germline V gene sequence: CDR1 KGHSH, CDR2 LQKENI.

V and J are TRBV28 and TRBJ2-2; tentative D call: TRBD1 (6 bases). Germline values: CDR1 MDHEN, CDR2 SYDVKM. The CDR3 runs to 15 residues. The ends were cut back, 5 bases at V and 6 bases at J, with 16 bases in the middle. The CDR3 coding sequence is TGTGCCAGCAGTCAGTACAGGGTTGGGGCCGGGGAGCTGTTTTTT. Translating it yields CASSQYRVGAGELFF.

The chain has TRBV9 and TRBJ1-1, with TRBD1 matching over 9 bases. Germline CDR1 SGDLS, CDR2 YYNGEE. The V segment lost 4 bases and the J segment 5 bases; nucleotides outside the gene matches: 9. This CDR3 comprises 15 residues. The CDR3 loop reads CASSTRTGAGTEAFF. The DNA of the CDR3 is TGTGCCAGCAGCACCCGGACAGGGGCTGGGACTGAAGCTTTCTTT.

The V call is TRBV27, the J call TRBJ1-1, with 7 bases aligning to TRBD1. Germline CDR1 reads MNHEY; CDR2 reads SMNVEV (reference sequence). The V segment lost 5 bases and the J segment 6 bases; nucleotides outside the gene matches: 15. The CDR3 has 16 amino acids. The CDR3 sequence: CASSLRTGSLNAEAFF. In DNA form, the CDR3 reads TGTGCCAGCAGTCTCCGGACAGGATCTCTTAATGCTGAAGCTTTCTTT.

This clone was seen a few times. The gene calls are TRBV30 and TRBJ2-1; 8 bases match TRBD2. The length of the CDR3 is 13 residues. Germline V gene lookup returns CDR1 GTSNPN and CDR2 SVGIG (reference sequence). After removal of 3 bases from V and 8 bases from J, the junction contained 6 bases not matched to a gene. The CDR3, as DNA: TGTGCCTGGAGAGCGGGAGTGGCCGATGAGCAGTTCTTC. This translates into CAWRAGVADEQFF.

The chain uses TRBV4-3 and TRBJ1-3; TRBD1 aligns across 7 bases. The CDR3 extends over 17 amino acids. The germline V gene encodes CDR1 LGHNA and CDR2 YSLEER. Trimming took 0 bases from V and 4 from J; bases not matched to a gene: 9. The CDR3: CASSQDPTGARGNTIYF. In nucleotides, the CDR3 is TGCGCCAGCAGCCAAGATCCTACAGGGGCAAGGGGAAACACCATATATTTT.

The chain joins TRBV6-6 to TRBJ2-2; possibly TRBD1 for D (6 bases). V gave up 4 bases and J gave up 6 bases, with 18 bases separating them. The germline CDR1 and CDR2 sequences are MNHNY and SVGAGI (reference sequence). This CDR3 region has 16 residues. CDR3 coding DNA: TGTGCCAGCAGTTCACGACAGGCAGTACTTCCCGGGGAGCTGTTTTTT. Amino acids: CASSSRQAVLPGELFF.

The chain's CDR3 is CASSLNTGITMNTEAFF. Here the CDR3 DNA reads TGTGCCAGCAGTTTGAATACAGGGATCACCATGAACACTGAAGCTTTCTTT. The genes are TRBV28 and TRBJ1-1, with a tentative D call TRBD1 (6 bases). The CDR3 loop spans 17 amino acids. The germline V gene encodes CDR1 MDHEN and CDR2 SYDVKM. Trimming pared 3 bases from V and 0 bases from J, leaving 17 bases between.

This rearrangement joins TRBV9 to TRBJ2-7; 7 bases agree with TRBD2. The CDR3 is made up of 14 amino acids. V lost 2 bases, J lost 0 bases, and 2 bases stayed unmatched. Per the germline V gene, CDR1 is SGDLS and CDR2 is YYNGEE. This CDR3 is CASSVRDYSYEQYF. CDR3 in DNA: TGTGCCAGCAGCGTTAGGGACTACTCCTACGAGCAGTACTTC. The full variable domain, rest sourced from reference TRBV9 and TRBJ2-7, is DSGVTQTPKHLITATGQRVTLRCSPRSGDLSVYWYQQSLDQGLQFLIQYYNGEERAKGNILERFSAQQFPDLHSELNLSSLELGDSALYFCASSVRDYSYEQYFGPGTRLTVT.

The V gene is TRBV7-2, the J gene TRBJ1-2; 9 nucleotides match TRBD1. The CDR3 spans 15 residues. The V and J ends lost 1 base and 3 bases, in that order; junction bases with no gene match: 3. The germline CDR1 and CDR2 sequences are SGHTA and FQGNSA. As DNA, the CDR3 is TGTGCCAGCAGCTTAGTGGGACAGGGTGACTATGGCTACACCTTC. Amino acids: CASSLVGQGDYGYTF.

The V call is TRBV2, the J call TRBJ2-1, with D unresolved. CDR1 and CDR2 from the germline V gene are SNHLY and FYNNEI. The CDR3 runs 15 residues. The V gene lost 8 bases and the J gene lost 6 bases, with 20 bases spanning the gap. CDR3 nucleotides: TGTGCCAGCGCCCGCCCAAATCTACTTCTCAATGAGCAGTTCTTC. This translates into CASARPNLLLNEQFF.

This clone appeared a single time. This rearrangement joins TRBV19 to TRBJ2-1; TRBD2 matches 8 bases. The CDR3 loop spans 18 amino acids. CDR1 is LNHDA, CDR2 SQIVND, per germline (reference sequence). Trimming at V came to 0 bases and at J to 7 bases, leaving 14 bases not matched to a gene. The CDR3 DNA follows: TGTGCCAGTAGTATAGATCAGGGCGGGAGGAGCCGACGAAATGAGCAGTTCTTC. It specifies CASSIDQGGRSRRNEQFF.

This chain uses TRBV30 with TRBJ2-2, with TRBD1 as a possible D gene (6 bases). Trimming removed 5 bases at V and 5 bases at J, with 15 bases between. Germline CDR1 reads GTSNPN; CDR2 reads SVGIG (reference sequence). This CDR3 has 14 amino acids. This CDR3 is CAWGQPGVTGELFF. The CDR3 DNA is TGTGCCTGGGGACAGCCAGGTGTGACCGGGGAGCTGTTTTTT.